The 3 T cell receptor beta chains below all came from one sample that was sequenced in a study of CD8+ T cells in alopecia areata. Specified treatment: oral pan-JAK inhibitor, 5-10 mg twice daily. In each case, RNA was isolated and then reverse transcribed into cDNA as the sequencing template. The repertoire was sequenced with immunoSEQ multiplex PCR; TCRdb's copy has only in-frame clones and lacks some. The sample has about 160,000 clones; less than 70% are singletons. This specimen was CD4+ T cells sorted from blood, taken at week 4, from a patient treated with tofacitinib. The origin of the receptors is a human donor with alopecia areata.

The sample holds a few counts of this clone. The junction shows a germline mismatch at one end, possibly a read error. V is TRBV30 and J is TRBJ2-2, with D maybe TRBD2 (5 bases). Germline V gene sequence: CDR1 GTSNPN, CDR2 SVGIG (reference sequence). The CDR3 totals 13 residues. The CDR3 here is CAWSAGLTRELFF. Here the CDR3 DNA reads TGTGCCTGGAGTGCCGGACTCACCCGGGAGCTGTTTTTT.

The chain is built from TRBV27 and TRBJ2-1; D remains ambiguous. Germline-derived CDR1 and CDR2 are MNHEY and SMNVEV (reference sequence). V was shortened by 7 bases and J by 0 bases, with 16 bases between the two germline ends. The CDR3 contains 16 residues. This CDR3 is CASMSLQASSYNEQFF. The CDR3 DNA reads TGTGCCAGCATGAGTCTGCAGGCAAGCTCCTACAATGAGCAGTTCTTC.

The chain links TRBV2 to TRBJ2-1; unclear D gene. With 0 bases removed from V and 10 bases from J, the gap between germline ends came to 10 bases. The CDR3 length is 13 residues. In germline, CDR1 is SNHLY, CDR2 FYNNEI. The CDR3, as DNA: TGTGCCAGCAGTGAAGCGATGAAGAGGGAGCAGTTCTTC. This codes for CASSEAMKREQFF.